A selection of T cell receptor beta chains follows, all from one sample in a study of CXCR3-negative and CXCR3-positive naive CD8 T cells. TCRdb re-called the 5' RACE reads; one entry per CDR3 protein, DNA not given. The sample table includes 35,000 to 50,000 distinct CDR3 sequences. The material sequenced was memory CD8+ T cells from blood. These receptors were taken from a human donor in good health. Some clones in this sample may be carry-over from other donors' samples. CDR3s include the opening cysteine and the closing phenylalanine or tryptophan.

v_gene	j_gene	CDR3aa
TRBV2	TRBJ2-7	CASSWTPESYEQYF
TRBV5-6	TRBJ1-5	CASSLSGLTGNQPQHF
TRBV4-2	TRBJ2-1	CASSQGLVCNEQFF
TRBV6-5	TRBJ1-5	CASSPGQYSNQPQHF
TRBV7-9	TRBJ2-7	CASSTDRSYEQYF
TRBV19	TRBJ2-3	CASSTPGQGADTQYF
TRBV6-2/TRBV6-3	TRBJ2-6	CASSYDGSGANVLTF
TRBV2	TRBJ2-7	CASGYSRGEQYF
TRBV7-9	TRBJ1-4	CASSLFQEKLFF
TRBV12-5	TRBJ1-2	CASGLAGVGSYGYTF
TRBV20-1	TRBJ1-1	CSARDPYNTEAFF
TRBV19	TRBJ2-7	CASSSPGEQYF
TRBV27	TRBJ2-1	CASSLGGGPPPNEQFF
TRBV6-2/TRBV6-3	TRBJ2-2	CASSWTNTGELFF
TRBV20-1	TRBJ2-3	CSARTSGTPTQYF
TRBV7-9	TRBJ2-7	CASSSDRSSYEQYF
TRBV12-3/TRBV12-4	TRBJ2-3	CASSLITDTQYF
TRBV7-9	TRBJ1-4	CASSPSVASEKLFF
TRBV4-2	TRBJ2-7	CASSQVEIGDSFYEQYF
TRBV4-2	TRBJ2-7	CASSQSESGGYEQYF
TRBV6-6	TRBJ2-7	CVSSYSQAIWYF
TRBV29-1	TRBJ2-1	CSVNSGGASDEQFF